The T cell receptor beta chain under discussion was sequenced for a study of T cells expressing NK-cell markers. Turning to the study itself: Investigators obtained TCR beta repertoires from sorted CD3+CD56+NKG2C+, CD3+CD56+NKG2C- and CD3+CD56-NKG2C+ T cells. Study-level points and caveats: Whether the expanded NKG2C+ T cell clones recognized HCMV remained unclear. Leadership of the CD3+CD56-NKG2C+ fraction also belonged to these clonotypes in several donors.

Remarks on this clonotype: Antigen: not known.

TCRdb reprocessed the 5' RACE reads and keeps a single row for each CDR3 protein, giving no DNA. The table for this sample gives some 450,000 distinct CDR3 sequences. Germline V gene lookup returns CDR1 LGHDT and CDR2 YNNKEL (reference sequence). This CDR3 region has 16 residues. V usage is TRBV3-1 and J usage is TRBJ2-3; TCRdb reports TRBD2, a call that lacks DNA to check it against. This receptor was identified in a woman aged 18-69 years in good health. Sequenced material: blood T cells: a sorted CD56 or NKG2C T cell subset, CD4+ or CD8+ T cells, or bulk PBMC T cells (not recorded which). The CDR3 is CASSQDGVAIPDTQYF.